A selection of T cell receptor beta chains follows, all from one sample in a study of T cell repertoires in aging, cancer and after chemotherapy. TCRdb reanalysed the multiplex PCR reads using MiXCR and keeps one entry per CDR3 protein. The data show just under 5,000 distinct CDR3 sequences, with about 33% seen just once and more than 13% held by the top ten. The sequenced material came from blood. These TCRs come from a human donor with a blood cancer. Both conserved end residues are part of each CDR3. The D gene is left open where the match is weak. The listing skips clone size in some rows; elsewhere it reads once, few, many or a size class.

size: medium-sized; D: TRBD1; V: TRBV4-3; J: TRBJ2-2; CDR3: CASSPGTGDNTGELFF; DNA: TGCGCCAGCAGCCCAGGGACAGGGGACAACACCGGGGAGCTGTTTTTT
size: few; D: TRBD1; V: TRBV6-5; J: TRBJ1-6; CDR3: CASEDREHSPLHF; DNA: TGTGCCAGCGAGGACAGGGAACATTCACCCCTCCACTTT
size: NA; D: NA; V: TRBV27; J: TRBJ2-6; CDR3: CASRTLIQCVPSGANVLTF; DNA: TGTGCCAGCAGGACCTTAATACAGTGTGTCCCCTCTGGGGCCAACGTCCTGACTTTC
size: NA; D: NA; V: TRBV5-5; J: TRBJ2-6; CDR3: CASSLRGTHSGANVLTF; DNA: TGTGCCAGCAGCTTGAGGGGCACGCACTCTGGGGCCAACGTCCTGACTTTC
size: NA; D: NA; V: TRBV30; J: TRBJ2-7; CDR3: CAWRIRDTLLREQYF; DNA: TGTGCCTGGAGAATAAGGGACACCCTTTTGAGGGAGCAGTACTTC
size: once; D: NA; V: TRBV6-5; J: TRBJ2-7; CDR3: CASSSPDSGYEQYF; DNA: TGTGCCAGCAGTTCACCGGACAGCGGCTACGAGCAGTACTTC
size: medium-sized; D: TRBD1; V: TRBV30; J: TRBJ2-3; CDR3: CAWTLGQGIWDTQYF; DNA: TGTGCCTGGACCTTGGGACAGGGAATCTGGGATACGCAGTATTTT
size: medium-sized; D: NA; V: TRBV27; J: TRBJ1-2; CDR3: CASSPREGNYGYTF; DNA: TGTGCCAGCAGTCCCCGTGAGGGTAACTATGGCTACACCTTC
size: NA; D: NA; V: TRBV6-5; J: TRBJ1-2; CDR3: CAISARGEDYGYTF; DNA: TGTGCCATCAGTGCCCGGGGGGAGGACTATGGCTACACCTTC
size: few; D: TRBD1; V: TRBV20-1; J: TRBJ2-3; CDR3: CSATLGGTTDTQYF; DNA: TGCAGTGCTACACTAGGGGGCACGACAGATACGCAGTATTTT
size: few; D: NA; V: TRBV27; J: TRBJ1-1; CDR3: CASSPHMNTEAFF; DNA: TGTGCCAGCAGTCCTCACATGAACACTGAAGCTTTCTTT
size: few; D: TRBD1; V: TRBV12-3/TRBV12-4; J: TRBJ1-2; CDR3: CASSLRVGTANYGYTF; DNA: TGTGCCAGCAGTTTGAGAGTAGGGACAGCTAACTATGGCTACACCTTC
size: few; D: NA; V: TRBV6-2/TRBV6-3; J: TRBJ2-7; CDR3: CASSYSDQGGYEQYF; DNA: TGTGCCAGCAGTTACTCGGATCAGGGGGGTTACGAGCAGTACTTC
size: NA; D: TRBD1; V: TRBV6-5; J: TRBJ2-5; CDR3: CASSFGQGARETQYF; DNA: TGTGCCAGCAGTTTCGGACAGGGGGCGAGAGAGACCCAGTACTTC
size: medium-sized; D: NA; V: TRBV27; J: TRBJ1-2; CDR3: CASSWAGAGGYTF; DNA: TGTGCCAGCAGTTGGGCAGGGGCGGGCGGCTACACCTTC
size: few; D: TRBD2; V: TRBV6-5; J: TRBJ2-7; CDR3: CASSYSSLAGLYEQYF; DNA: TGTGCCAGCAGTTACTCGAGTCTAGCGGGATTATACGAGCAGTACTTC
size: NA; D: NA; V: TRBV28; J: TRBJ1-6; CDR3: CASSLTAYRGGRNSPLHF; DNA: TGTGCCAGCAGTTTAACTGCATATCGTGGGGGCAGGAATTCACCCCTCCACTTT
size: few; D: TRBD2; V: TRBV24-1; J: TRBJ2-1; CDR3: CATVASGYNEQFF; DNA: TGTGCCACCGTCGCTAGCGGGTACAATGAGCAGTTCTTC
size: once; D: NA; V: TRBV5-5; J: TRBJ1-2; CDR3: CASSSWEQGLGDYGYTF; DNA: TGTGCCAGCAGCTCATGGGAACAGGGACTTGGGGACTATGGCTACACCTTC
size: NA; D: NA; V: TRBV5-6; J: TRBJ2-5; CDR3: CASSSTGLQETQYF; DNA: TGTGCCAGCAGCTCGACGGGACTCCAAGAGACCCAGTACTTC
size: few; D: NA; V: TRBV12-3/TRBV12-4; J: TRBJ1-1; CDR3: CASSPEWNTEAFF; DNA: TGTGCCAGCAGTCCGGAGTGGAACACTGAAGCTTTCTTT
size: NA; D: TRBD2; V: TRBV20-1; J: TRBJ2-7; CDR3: CSASPGLRGPGQYF; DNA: TGCAGTGCCAGCCCGGGACTACGTGGCCCGGGGCAGTACTTC
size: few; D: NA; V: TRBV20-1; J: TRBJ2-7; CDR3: CSARGDTTYEQYF; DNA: TGCAGTGCTAGAGGTGACACCACCTACGAGCAGTACTTC
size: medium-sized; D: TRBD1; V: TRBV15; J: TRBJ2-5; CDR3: CATSRGQGQGQETQYF; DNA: TGTGCCACCAGCAGAGGGCAGGGACAGGGGCAAGAGACCCAGTACTTC
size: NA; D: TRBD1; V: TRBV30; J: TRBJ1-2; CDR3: CAWSVLETGVYGYTF; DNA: TGTGCCTGGAGTGTACTAGAGACAGGGGTATATGGCTACACCTTC
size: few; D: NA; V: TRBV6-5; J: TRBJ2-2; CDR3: CASKDTGWTGELFF; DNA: TGTGCCAGCAAGGATACGGGTTGGACCGGGGAGCTGTTTTTT
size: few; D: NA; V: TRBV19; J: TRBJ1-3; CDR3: CASSDRTASSGNTIYF; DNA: TGTGCCAGTAGTGACCGAACAGCGAGCTCTGGAAACACCATATATTTT
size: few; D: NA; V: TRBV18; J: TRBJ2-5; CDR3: CASSGDSETQYF; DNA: TGTGCCAGCTCAGGTGACTCCGAGACCCAGTACTTC
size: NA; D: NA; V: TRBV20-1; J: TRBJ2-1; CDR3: CSASSGSPSYNEQFF; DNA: TGCAGTGCTAGCTCAGGGAGCCCCTCCTACAATGAGCAGTTCTTC
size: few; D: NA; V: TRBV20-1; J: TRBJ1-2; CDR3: CSARDIDRSYGYTF; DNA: TGCAGTGCTAGAGATATCGACAGATCGTATGGCTACACCTTC
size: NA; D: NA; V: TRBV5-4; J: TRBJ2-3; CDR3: CASSAGHTSTDTQYF; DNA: TGCGCCAGCAGCGCTGGACACACTAGCACAGATACGCAGTATTTT
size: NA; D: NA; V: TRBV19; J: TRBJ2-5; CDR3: CASASPGVETQYF; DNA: TGTGCCAGTGCCTCCCCGGGGGTAGAGACCCAGTACTTC